Presented here are 20 T cell receptor beta chains from one specimen sequenced in a study of T cell repertoires in cytomegalovirus infection. TCRdb called the reads again in MiXCR, with one record for every CDR3 protein. The data hold some 350,000 distinct CDR3 sequences, with around a sixth observed a single time. Sequencing was carried out using PBMCs. The receptors shown here come from a human donor in good health (CMV status not recorded). Some clones in this sample may be carry-over from other donors' samples.

This clonotype showed up just a few times. The chain links TRBV7-2 to TRBJ1-2; possible D gene TRBD1, 5 bases. Germline CDR1 is SGHTA and CDR2 is FQGNSA. The V end lost 3 bases, the J end lost 6 bases, and 11 bases lay between the germline ends. The CDR3 has 13 amino acids. Here the CDR3 reads CASSFTAGNGYTF. The CDR3 DNA follows: TGTGCCAGCAGCTTTACCGCAGGGAATGGCTACACCTTC.

V usage is TRBV11-1 and J usage is TRBJ2-1; D is perhaps TRBD1 (5 bases). V was pared by 5 bases and J by 5 bases, with 22 bases between. Germline values: CDR1 SGHAT, CDR2 FQDESV (reference sequence). The CDR3 totals 17 residues. Written as DNA, the CDR3 is TGTGCCAGCAGCCTAACACCCAGGGTATATTGGCACAATGAGCAGTTCTTC. Encoded protein: CASSLTPRVYWHNEQFF. Complete variable domain (other parts from reference TRBV11-1 and TRBJ2-1): EAEVAQSPRYKITEKSQAVAFWCDPISGHATLYWYRQILGQGPELLVQFQDESVVDDSQLPKDRFSAERLKGVDSTLKIQPAELGDSAMYLCASSLTPRVYWHNEQFFGPGTRLTVL.

The chain uses TRBV28 and TRBJ1-1; no clear D. CDR1 and CDR2 (germline): MDHEN, SYDVKM. Trimming removed 4 bases at V and 11 bases at J, with 14 bases between. This CDR3 comprises 12 residues. This CDR3 is CASSSGPPGAFF. CDR3 DNA: TGTGCCAGCAGTTCGGGCCCCCCGGGGGCTTTCTTT.

V gene TRBV19 combines with J gene TRBJ2-1, with D uncertain. The CDR3 sequence is 14 residues long. Trimming took 3 bases from V and 4 from J, leaving 10 bases between them. Germline V gives CDR1 LNHDA, CDR2 SQIVND (reference sequence). The CDR3: CASSISHQYNEQFF. DNA of the CDR3: TGTGCCAGTAGTATCTCGCATCAGTACAATGAGCAGTTCTTC.

CDR3 nucleotides: TGTGCCAGCGGGGCCCCGGACGGAGCCACTGAAGCTTTCTTT. The encoded protein is CASGAPDGATEAFF. The chain joins TRBV7-9 to TRBJ1-1, with a tentative D call TRBD1 (5 bases). Trimming pared 8 bases from V and 4 bases from J, leaving 17 bases between. This CDR3 has 14 residues. Per the germline V gene, CDR1 is SEHNR and CDR2 is FQNEAQ (reference sequence).

V gene TRBV28 combines with J gene TRBJ1-4, with no clear D. Trimming stripped 4 bases from V and 12 bases from J, with 15 bases between. CDR3 size: 13 residues. Germline CDR1 reads MDHEN; CDR2 reads SYDVKM. The CDR3 sequence is CASSWTLGFELFF. In DNA, the CDR3 is TGTGCCAGCAGTTGGACCCTGGGATTCGAACTGTTTTTT.

The sample holds many counts of this clonotype. This chain connects TRBV19 to TRBJ1-1; 8 nucleotides agree with TRBD1. Germline V CDR1 and CDR2: LNHDA, SQIVND (reference sequence). Losses at the gene ends were 7 bases for V and 3 bases for J; bases not matched to a gene: 10. The CDR3 covers 15 residues. CDR3 nucleotides: TGTGCCAGTACAGGGGGCACGTCTACGGACACTGAAGCTTTCTTT. Protein product: CASTGGTSTDTEAFF.

The chain links TRBV29-1 to TRBJ2-3, with TRBD1 as a possible D gene (7 bases). The CDR3 consists of 12 residues. V was shortened by 5 bases and J by 5 bases, with 11 bases between the two germline ends. In germline, CDR1 is SQVTM, CDR2 ANQGSEA. The CDR3 is CSVRQGGDTQYF. CDR3 bases: TGCAGCGTTCGACAGGGAGGAGATACGCAGTATTTT.

Turning to this clonotype: This could be a read error, since a much larger clone is one nucleotide away. The J gene is TRBJ2-6, the V gene TRBV11-2; the D is unclear. V lost 2 bases and J 3 bases, leaving 2 bases between the germline ends. From germline, CDR1 is SGHAT and CDR2 FQNNGV. The CDR3 spans 13 residues. CDR3 coding DNA: TGTGCCAGCAGCTTAATTGGGGCCAACGTCCTGACTTTC. Translating gives CASSLIGANVLTF.

This clonotype has at least ten counts. The V and J genes are TRBV4-1 and TRBJ2-5; D is unclear. The CDR3 has 13 amino acids. The germline V and J ends were trimmed by 1 base and 9 bases, with 12 bases remaining between them. CDR1 MGHRA and CDR2 YSYEKL come from the germline V gene. The CDR3 spells CASSQALVGAQYF. CDR3 DNA sequence: TGCGCCAGCAGCCAAGCCTTAGTTGGGGCCCAGTACTTC.

To note about this clonotype: One junction end disagrees with the germline gene, perhaps due to a read error. This sequence joins TRBV6-8 and TRBJ1-5; D ambiguous. This CDR3 has 14 residues. Germline V CDR1 and CDR2: MNHGY, SAAAGT. The DNA for the CDR3 is TGTGCCAGCAGTTACAGCGAGCATAATCAGCCCCAGCACTTT. Protein: CASSYSEHNQPQHF.

This clonotype was counted ten times or more. The V and J genes are TRBV6-1 and TRBJ1-1; tentatively, D is TRBD1 (6 bases). There are 14 residues in the CDR3. Trimming took off 6 bases at V and 1 base at J, with 12 bases between the two ends. The germline V gene encodes CDR1 MNHNS and CDR2 SASEGT. The CDR3: CASREYRANTEAFF. The CDR3, as DNA: TGTGCCAGCAGGGAGTACAGGGCGAACACTGAAGCTTTCTTT.

This chain joins TRBV12-3 or TRBV12-4 and TRBJ2-5; 10 bases line up with TRBD1. This CDR3 contains 15 residues. Trimming took 6 bases from V and 1 from J; bases not matched to a gene: 5. The CDR3 loop reads CASSRGQGFQETQYF. The CDR3 DNA reads TGTGCCAGCAGCCGGGGACAGGGGTTCCAAGAGACCCAGTACTTC.

This clonotype has a count of ten or more. The chain couples TRBV11-2 to TRBJ2-7; perhaps TRBD1 as D (6 bases). V lost 1 base and J lost 9, with 19 bases in between. Germline assignment: CDR1 SGHAT and CDR2 FQNNGV. The CDR3 runs to 15 residues. This CDR3 reads CASSLAGTRDPRQYF. In nucleotides, the CDR3 is TGTGCCAGCAGCTTAGCCGGGACAAGGGACCCCCGGCAGTACTTC.

This clonotype was observed a few times. V usage is TRBV27 and J usage is TRBJ2-6; D remains ambiguous. Trimming removed 7 bases from V and 4 bases from J, with 14 bases in between. Germline V gene lookup returns CDR1 MNHEY and CDR2 SMNVEV (reference sequence). The CDR3 totals 15 residues. The DNA for the CDR3 is TGTGCCAGCACCTCCGGTGTGGTAGGGGCCAACGTCCTGACTTTC. Protein sequence: CASTSGVVGANVLTF.

Only a few counts were recorded for this clonotype. The chain employs TRBV2 and TRBJ2-6; D possibly corresponds to TRBD1 (5 bases). CDR3 length equals 14 residues. The V end was cut by 8 bases, the J end by 0 bases, with 8 bases between. Germline CDR1 and CDR2: SNHLY and FYNNEI. CDR3 sequence: CASHRSSGANVLTF. The CDR3, as DNA: TGTGCCAGCCACAGGAGCTCTGGGGCCAACGTCCTGACTTTC.

The chain is built from TRBV7-2 and TRBJ1-6, with D perhaps matching TRBD1 (5 bases). Germline lookup yields CDR1 SGHTA and CDR2 FQGNSA. Trimming left V 1 base short and J 11 bases short, with 9 bases between. CDR3 length: 13 residues. CDR3 region: CASSLGVDTPLHF. The CDR3 nucleotides are TGTGCCAGCAGCTTAGGGGTGGACACACCCCTCCACTTT.

The sample holds a few counts of this clonotype. J is TRBJ1-1 and V is TRBV2; D remains ambiguous. This CDR3 has 15 amino acids. V shed 1 base and J shed 6 bases, with 15 bases lying between them. CDR1 is SNHLY and CDR2 is FYNNEI in the germline V gene. Here the CDR3 reads CASSEVGRGKPEAFF. The CDR3 DNA sequence: TGTGCCAGCAGTGAAGTAGGGCGAGGGAAGCCTGAAGCTTTCTTT.

This clonotype was counted ten times or more. The chain combines TRBV11-2 with TRBJ1-4; D is unresolved. The CDR3 has 12 residues. From germline, CDR1 is SGHAT and CDR2 FQNNGV. The V gene lost 5 bases and the J gene lost 7 bases, with 8 bases spanning the gap. As DNA, the CDR3 is TGTGCCAGCAGCCTGGAGGGTGAAAAACTGTTTTTT. Protein product: CASSLEGEKLFF.

The sample holds a few counts of this clonotype. The V call is TRBV14, the J call TRBJ2-2, with D uncertain. Germline CDR1 reads SGHDN; CDR2 reads FVKESK. With 1 base removed from V and 4 bases from J, the gap between germline ends came to 7 bases. This CDR3 is 14 amino acids long. The DNA of the CDR3 is TGTGCCAGCAGCCAAGTAGGCCTCACCGGGGAGCTGTTTTTT. Translating it yields CASSQVGLTGELFF.